Below, 10 T cell receptor beta chains from the same sample are listed, as sequenced in a study of shared clonotypes between healthy human individuals. The method was immunoSEQ multiplex PCR; TCRdb's version includes in-frame clones alone and lacks a portion of them. Here the sample spans approximately 2.3 million clones, roughly 93% being singletons. The specimen was naive CD4+ T cells from PBMCs. The subset here: CD45RA+ positively selected. Receptor source: a man younger than 35 in good health. Some clones in this sample may be carry-over from other donors' samples.

This chain connects TRBV9 to TRBJ2-7; D remains unclear. Germline lookup yields CDR1 SGDLS and CDR2 YYNGEE. The CDR3 has 14 amino acids. Deletions cut 0 bases from V and 0 bases from J, with 7 bases between. The CDR3 loop reads CASSVGEFSYEQYF. The DNA for the CDR3 is TGTGCCAGCAGCGTAGGTGAGTTCTCCTACGAGCAGTACTTC.

The chain carries TRBV19 and TRBJ2-1; 8 bases are shared with TRBD2. This CDR3 is built from 17 residues. The J segment lost 2 bases and the V segment lost 7 bases, leaving 13 bases of the junction unmatched. CDR1 LNHDA and CDR2 SQIVND come from the germline V gene (reference sequence). The CDR3 bases are TGTGCCAGTACCCCTTTGGGTAGCGGGGTGACCTACAATGAGCAGTTCTTC. Its translation is CASTPLGSGVTYNEQFF.

The chain employs TRBV2 and TRBJ2-5; 10 bases map to TRBD1. CDR3 length: 14 residues. The germline CDR1 and CDR2 sequences are SNHLY and FYNNEI. V lost 5 bases to trimming and J lost 6 bases; unmatched junction nucleotides: 6. The CDR3 sequence is CASSRDRGTKTQYF. As DNA, the CDR3 is TGTGCCAGCAGTAGGGACAGGGGAACAAAGACCCAGTACTTC.

This chain links TRBV6-1 with TRBJ2-7; 9 bases map to TRBD1. With V trimmed by 6 bases and J by 2 bases, 5 bases remained unmatched. This CDR3 is 14 amino acids long. Per the germline V gene, CDR1 is MNHNS and CDR2 is SASEGT. The CDR3 DNA is TGTGCCAGCAGGGTGAGGGACAGGGCCTACGAGCAGTACTTC. As protein: CASRVRDRAYEQYF.

This chain uses TRBV5-4 with TRBJ2-5; no reliable D call. The CDR3 spans 13 residues. V was cut by 0 bases and J by 3 bases, with 6 bases left in between. Germline loops: CDR1 SGHNT, CDR2 YYREEE (reference sequence). The DNA of the CDR3 is TGTGCCAGCAGCTTGGTGTTGGAAGAGACCCAGTACTTC. Its translation: CASSLVLEETQYF.

The chain carries TRBV5-1 and TRBJ1-1, with 8 bases matching TRBD1. Germline assignment: CDR1 SGHRS and CDR2 YFSETQ. The CDR3 consists of 15 residues. The J segment lost 0 bases and the V segment lost 4 bases, leaving 5 bases of the junction unmatched. The CDR3 nucleotides are TGCGCCAGCAGCAATAAACAGGGGGTGAACACTGAAGCTTTCTTT. It is translated as CASSNKQGVNTEAFF.

The chain recombines TRBV5-4 with TRBJ1-1; D gene ambiguous. Germline CDR1 reads SGHNT; CDR2 reads YYREEE (reference sequence). CDR3 size: 15 residues. Trimming removed 2 bases from V and 0 bases from J, with 11 bases in between. The CDR3 DNA reads TGTGCCAGCAGCTTCTATGGGCCCCTGAACACTGAAGCTTTCTTT. Residues: CASSFYGPLNTEAFF.

The rearrangement uses TRBV11-2 and TRBJ2-1, with 12 bases identical to TRBD2. The trim removed 4 bases at V and 1 base at J, leaving 2 bases unmatched. Germline assignment: CDR1 SGHAT and CDR2 FQNNGV. The CDR3 contains 16 residues. The CDR3 DNA follows: TGTGCCAGCAGCTCGACTAGCGGGAGTTCCTACAATGAGCAGTTCTTC. Its translation is CASSSTSGSSYNEQFF.

On this clone itself: Other DNA sequences in the same sample also yield this CDR3. V usage is TRBV18 and J usage is TRBJ1-1; D is perhaps TRBD1 (6 bases). The CDR3 runs to 13 residues. Germline V gene data show CDR1 as KGHSH and CDR2 as LQKENI. V lost 6 bases to trimming and J lost 0 bases, with 8 bases between them. The chain's CDR3 is CASSQGMNTEAFF. As DNA, the CDR3 is TGTGCCAGCTCCCAGGGGATGAACACTGAAGCTTTCTTT.

The chain links TRBV9 to TRBJ1-2; possible D gene TRBD1, 5 bases. The CDR3 sequence is 14 residues long. Trimming took off 0 bases at V and 4 bases at J, with 10 bases between the two ends. CDR1 is SGDLS, CDR2 YYNGEE, per germline. The CDR3 sequence: CASSVAQGPYGYTF. The CDR3 coding sequence is TGTGCCAGCAGCGTAGCCCAGGGCCCCTATGGCTACACCTTC.